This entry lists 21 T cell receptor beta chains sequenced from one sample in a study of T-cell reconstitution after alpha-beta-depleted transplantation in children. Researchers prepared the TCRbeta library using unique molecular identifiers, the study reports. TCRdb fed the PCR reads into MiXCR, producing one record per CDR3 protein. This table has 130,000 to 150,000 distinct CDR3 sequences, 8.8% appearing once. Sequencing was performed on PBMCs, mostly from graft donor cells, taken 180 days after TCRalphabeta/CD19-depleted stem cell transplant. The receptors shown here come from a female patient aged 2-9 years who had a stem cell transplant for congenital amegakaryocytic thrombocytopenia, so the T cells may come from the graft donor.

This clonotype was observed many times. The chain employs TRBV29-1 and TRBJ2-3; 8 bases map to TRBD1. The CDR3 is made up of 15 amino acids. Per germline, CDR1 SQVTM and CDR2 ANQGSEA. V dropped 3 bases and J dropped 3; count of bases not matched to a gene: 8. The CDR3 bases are TGCAGCGTTGACCTCCGCTGGACAGGGACAGATACGCAGTATTTT. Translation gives CSVDLRWTGTDTQYF.

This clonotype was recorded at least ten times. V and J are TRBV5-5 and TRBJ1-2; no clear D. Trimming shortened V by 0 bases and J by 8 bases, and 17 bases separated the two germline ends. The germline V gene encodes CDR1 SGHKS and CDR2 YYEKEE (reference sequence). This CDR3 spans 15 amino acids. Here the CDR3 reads CASSLVSGSLSGYTF. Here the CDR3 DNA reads TGTGCCAGCAGCTTGGTTTCGGGATCCTTAAGCGGCTACACCTTC.

The chain's CDR3 is CSARVGTGREKLFF. The CDR3 DNA reads TGCAGTGCTAGAGTTGGAACAGGCAGGGAAAAACTGTTTTTT. The chain couples TRBV20-1 to TRBJ1-4, with D perhaps TRBD1 (5 bases). V was cut by 1 base and J by 8 bases, with 14 bases left in between. The CDR3 has 14 residues. CDR1 is DFQATT and CDR2 is SNEGSKA in the germline V gene (reference sequence).

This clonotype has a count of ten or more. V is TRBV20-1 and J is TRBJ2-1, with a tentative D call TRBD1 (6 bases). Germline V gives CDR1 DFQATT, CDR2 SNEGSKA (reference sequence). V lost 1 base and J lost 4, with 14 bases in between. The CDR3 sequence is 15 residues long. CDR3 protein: CSARVRDNLYNEQFF. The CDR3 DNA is TGCAGTGCTAGAGTCAGGGACAACCTATACAATGAGCAGTTCTTC.

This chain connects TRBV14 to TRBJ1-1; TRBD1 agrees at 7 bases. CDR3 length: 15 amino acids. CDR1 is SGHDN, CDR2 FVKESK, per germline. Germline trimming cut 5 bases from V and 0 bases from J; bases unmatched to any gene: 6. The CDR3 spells CASSALTGLNTEAFF. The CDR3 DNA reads TGTGCCAGCAGCGCCCTGACAGGGTTGAACACTGAAGCTTTCTTT.

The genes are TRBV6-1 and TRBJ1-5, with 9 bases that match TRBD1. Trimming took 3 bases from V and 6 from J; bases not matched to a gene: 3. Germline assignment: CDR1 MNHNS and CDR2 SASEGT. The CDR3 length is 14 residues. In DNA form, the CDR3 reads TGTGCCAGCAGTGAGGGGACAGGGCGTCAGCCCCAGCATTTT. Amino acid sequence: CASSEGTGRQPQHF.

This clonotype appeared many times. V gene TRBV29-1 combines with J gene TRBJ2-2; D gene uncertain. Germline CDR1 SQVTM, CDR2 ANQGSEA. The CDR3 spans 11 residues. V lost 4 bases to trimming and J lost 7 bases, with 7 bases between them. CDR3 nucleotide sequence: TGCAGCGTTGTCGGGTTCGGGGAGCTGTTTTTT. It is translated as CSVVGFGELFF.

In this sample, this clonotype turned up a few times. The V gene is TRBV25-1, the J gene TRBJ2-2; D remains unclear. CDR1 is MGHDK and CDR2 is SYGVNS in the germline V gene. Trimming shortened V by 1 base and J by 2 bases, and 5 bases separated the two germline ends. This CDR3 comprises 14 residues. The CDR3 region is CASSEWGNTGELFF. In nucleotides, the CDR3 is TGTGCCAGCAGTGAATGGGGAAACACCGGGGAGCTGTTTTTT.

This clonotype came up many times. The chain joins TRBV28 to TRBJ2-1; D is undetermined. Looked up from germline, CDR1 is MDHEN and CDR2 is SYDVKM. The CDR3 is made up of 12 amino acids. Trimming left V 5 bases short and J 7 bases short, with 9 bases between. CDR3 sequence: CASSQQVNEQFF. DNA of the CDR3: TGTGCCAGCAGTCAGCAGGTGAATGAGCAGTTCTTC.

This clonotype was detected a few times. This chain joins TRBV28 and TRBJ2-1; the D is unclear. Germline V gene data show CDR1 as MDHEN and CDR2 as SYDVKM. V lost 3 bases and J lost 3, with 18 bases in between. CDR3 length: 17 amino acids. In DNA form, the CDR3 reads TGTGCCAGCAGTTTCGGCAAGGTTCGATCTTTCTACAATGAGCAGTTCTTC. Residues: CASSFGKVRSFYNEQFF. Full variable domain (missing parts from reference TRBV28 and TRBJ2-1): DVKVTQSSRYLVKRTGEKVFLECVQDMDHENMFWYRQDPGLGLRLIYFSYDVKMKEKGDIPEGYSVSREKKERFSLILESASTNQTSMYLCASSFGKVRSFYNEQFFGPGTRLTVL.

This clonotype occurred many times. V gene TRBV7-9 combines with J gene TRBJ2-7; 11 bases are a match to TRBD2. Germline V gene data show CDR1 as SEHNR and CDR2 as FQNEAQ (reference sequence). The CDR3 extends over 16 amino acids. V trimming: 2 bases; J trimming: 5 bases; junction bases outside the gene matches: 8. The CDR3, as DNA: TGTGCCAGCAGCTTAATGGCCCTAGCGGGAGGCCACGAGCAGTACTTC. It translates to CASSLMALAGGHEQYF.

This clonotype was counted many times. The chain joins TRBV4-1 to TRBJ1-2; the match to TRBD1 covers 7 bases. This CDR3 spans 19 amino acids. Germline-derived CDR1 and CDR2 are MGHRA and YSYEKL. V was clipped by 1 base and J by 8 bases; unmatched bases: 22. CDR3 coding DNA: TGCGCCAGCAGCCAAGCCCTAAGAGGGACAGCGAAAAAGCGGCGAGGCTACACCTTC. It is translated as CASSQALRGTAKKRRGYTF.

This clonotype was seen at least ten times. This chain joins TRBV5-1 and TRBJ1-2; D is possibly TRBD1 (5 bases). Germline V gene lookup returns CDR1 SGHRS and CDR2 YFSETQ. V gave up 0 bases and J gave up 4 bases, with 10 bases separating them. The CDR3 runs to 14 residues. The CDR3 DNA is TGCGCCAGCAGCTTGGCCTGGCAGGGCTATGGCTACACCTTC. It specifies CASSLAWQGYGYTF. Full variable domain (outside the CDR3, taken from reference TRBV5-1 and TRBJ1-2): KAGVTQTPRYLIKTRGQQVTLSCSPISGHRSVSWYQQTPGQGLQFLFEYFSETQRNKGNFPGRFSGRQFSNSRSEMNVSTLELGDSALYLCASSLAWQGYGYTFGSGTRLTVV.

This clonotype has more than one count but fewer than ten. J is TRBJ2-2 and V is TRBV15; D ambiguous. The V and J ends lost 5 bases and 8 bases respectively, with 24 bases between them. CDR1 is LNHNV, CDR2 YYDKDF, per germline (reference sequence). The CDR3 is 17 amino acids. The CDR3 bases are TGTGCCACCAGCGAACCCGGGTCCATACAGAGTTTTGGGGAGCTGTTTTTT. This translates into CATSEPGSIQSFGELFF. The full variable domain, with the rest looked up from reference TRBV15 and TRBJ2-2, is DAMVIQNPRYQVTQFGKPVTLSCSQTLNHNVMYWYQQKSSQAPKLLFHYYDKDFNNEADTPDNFQSRRPNTSFCFLDIRSPGLGDTAMYLCATSEPGSIQSFGELFFGEGSRLTVL.

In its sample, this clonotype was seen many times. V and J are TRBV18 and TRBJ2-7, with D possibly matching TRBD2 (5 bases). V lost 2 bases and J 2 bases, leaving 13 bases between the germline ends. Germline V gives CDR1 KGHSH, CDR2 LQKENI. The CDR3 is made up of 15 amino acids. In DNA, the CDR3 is TGTGCCAGCTCACCATCGTCCGGGGAGCCCTACGAGCAGTACTTC. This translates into CASSPSSGEPYEQYF.

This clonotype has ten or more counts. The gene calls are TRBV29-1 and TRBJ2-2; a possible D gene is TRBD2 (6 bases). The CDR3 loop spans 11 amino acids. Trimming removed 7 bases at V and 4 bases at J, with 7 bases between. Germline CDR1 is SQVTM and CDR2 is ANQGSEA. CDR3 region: CSAGVTGELFF. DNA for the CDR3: TGCAGCGCGGGGGTCACCGGGGAGCTGTTTTTT.

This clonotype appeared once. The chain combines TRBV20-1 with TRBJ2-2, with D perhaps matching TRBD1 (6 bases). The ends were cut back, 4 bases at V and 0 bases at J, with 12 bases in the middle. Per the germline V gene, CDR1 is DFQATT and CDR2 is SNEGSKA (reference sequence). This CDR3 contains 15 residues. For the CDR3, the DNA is TGCAGTGCTAAGACCGGGACACCGAACACCGGGGAGCTGTTTTTT. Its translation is CSAKTGTPNTGELFF.

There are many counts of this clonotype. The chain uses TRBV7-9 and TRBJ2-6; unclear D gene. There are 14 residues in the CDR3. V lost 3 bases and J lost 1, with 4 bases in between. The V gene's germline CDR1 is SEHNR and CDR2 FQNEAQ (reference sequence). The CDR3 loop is CASSFTSGANVLTF. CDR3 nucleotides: TGTGCCAGCAGCTTTACATCTGGGGCCAACGTCCTGACTTTC.

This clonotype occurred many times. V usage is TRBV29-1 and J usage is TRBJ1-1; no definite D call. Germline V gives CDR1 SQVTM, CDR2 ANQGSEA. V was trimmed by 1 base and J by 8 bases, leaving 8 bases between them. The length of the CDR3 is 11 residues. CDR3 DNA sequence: TGCAGCGTTGAAGGGATGAAGGAAGCTTTCTTT. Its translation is CSVEGMKEAFF.

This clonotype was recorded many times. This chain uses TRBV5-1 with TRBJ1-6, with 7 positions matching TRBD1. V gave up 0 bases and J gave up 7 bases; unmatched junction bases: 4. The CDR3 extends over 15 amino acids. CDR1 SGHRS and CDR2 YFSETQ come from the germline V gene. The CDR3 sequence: CASSLDVQGNSPLHF. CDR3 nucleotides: TGCGCCAGCAGCTTGGACGTACAGGGGAATTCACCCCTCCACTTT.

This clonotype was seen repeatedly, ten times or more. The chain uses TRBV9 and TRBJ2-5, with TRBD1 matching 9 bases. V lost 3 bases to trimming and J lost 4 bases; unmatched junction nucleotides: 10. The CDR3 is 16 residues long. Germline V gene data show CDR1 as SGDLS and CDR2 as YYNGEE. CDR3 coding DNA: TGTGCCAGCAGCGAAACAGGGGGCCTACCGGGAGAGACCCAGTACTTC. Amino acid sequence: CASSETGGLPGETQYF.